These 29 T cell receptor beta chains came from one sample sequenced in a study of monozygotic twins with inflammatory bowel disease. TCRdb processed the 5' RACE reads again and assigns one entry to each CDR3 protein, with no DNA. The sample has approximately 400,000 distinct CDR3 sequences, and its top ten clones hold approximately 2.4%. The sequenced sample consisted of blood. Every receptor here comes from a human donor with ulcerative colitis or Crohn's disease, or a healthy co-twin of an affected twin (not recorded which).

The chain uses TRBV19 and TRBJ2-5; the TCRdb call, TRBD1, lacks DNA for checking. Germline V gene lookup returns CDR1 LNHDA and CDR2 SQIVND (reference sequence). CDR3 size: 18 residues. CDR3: CASTPDRGVSGGRETQYF.

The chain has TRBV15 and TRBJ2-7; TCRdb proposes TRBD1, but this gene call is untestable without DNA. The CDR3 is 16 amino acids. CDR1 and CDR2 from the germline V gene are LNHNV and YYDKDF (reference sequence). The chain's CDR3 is CATSRDRGQETYEQYF. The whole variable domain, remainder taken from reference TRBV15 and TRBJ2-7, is DAMVIQNPRYQVTQFGKPVTLSCSQTLNHNVMYWYQQKSSQAPKLLFHYYDKDFNNEADTPDNFQSRRPNTSFCFLDIRSPGLGDTAMYLCATSRDRGQETYEQYFGPGTRLTVT.

The chain's CDR3 is CASGSSGAYEQYF. The chain employs TRBV27 and TRBJ2-7; the TCRdb D gene call, TRBD2, has no DNA to confirm it. CDR3 length: 13 residues. Germline V gene data show CDR1 as MNHEY and CDR2 as SMNVEV (reference sequence).

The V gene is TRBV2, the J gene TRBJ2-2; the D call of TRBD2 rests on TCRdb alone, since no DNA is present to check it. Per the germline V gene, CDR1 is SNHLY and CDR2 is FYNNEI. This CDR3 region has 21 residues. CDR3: CASSVLTTPRAGEMDTGELFF.

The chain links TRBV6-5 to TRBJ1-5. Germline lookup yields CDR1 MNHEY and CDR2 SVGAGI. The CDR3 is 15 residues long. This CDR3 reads CASSLTGAGFQPQHF.

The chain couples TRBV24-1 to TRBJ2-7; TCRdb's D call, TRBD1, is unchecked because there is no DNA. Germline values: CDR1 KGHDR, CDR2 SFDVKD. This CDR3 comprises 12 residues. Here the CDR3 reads CATSDGVTGADF.

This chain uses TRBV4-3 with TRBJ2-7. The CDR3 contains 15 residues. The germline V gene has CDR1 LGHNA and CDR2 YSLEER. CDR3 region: CASSQERGISYEQYF.

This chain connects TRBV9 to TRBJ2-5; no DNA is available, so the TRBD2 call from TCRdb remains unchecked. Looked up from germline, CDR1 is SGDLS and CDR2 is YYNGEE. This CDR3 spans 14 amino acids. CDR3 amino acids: CASRAGGVGGTQYF.

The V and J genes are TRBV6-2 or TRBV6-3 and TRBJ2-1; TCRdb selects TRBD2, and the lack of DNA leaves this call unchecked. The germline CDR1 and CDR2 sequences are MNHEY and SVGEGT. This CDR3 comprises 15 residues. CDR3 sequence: CASRTGLGTYNEQFF.

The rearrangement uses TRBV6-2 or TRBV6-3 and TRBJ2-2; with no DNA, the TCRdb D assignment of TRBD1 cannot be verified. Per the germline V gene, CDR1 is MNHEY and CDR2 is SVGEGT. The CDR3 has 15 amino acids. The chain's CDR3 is CASRKTGTGTGELFF.

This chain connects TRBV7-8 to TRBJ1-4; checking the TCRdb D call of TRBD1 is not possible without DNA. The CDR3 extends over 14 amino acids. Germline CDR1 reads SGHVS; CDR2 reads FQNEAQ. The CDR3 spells CASSLGKGNEKLFF.

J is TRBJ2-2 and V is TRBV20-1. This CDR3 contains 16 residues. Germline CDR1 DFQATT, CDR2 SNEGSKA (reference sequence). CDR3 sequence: CSARAPGPANTGELFF.

The CDR3 here is CASSVRDSSYEQYF. The rearrangement links TRBV25-1 to TRBJ2-7; TCRdb calls TRBD1, which cannot be checked without DNA. Germline-derived CDR1 and CDR2 are MGHDK and SYGVNS. The CDR3 extends over 14 amino acids.

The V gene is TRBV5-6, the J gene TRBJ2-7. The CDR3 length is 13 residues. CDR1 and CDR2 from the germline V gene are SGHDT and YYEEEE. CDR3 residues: CASSFVSSYEQYF.

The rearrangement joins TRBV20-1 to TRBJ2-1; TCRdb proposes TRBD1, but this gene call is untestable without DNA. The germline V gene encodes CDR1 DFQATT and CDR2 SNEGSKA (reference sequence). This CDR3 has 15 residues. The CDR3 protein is CSASPRLGSYNEQFF.

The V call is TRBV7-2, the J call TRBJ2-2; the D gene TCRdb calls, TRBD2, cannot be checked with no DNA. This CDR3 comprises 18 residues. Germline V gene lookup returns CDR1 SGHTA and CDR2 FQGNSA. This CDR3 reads CASSLARLAGGGTGELFF. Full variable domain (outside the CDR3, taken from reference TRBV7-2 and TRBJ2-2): GAGVSQSPSNKVTEKGKDVELRCDPISGHTALYWYRQSLGQGLEFLIYFQGNSAPDKSGLPSDRFSAERTGGSVSTLTIQRTQQEDSAVYLCASSLARLAGGGTGELFFGEGSRLTVL.

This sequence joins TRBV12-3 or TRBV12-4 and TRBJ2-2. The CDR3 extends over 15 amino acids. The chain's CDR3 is CASIQGRTNTGELFF.

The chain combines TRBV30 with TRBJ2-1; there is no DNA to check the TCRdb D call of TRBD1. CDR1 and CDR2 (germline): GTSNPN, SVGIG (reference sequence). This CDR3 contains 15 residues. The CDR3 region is CAWSGFGAVGNEQFF.

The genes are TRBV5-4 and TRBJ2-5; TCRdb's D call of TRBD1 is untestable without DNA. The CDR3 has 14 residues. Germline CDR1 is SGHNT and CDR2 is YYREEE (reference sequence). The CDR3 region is CASSSKQGGETQYF.

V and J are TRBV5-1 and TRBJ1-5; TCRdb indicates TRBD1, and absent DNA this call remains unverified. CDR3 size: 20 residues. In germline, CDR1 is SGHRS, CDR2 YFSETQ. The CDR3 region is CATLVAVGDRDGYSNQPQHF. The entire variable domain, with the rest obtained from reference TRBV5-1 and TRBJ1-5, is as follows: KAGVTQTPRYLIKTRGQQVTLSCSPISGHRSVSWYQQTPGQGLQFLFEYFSETQRNKGNFPGRFSGRQFSNSRSEMNVSTLELGDSALYLCATLVAVGDRDGYSNQPQHFGDGTRLSIL.

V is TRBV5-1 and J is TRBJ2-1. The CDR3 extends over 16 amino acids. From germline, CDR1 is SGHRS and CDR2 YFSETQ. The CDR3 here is CASSFSVGQVDNEQFF.

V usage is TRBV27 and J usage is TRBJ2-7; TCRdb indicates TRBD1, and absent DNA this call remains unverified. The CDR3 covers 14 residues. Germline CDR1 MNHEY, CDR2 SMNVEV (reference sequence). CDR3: CASSLGDSTYEQYF.

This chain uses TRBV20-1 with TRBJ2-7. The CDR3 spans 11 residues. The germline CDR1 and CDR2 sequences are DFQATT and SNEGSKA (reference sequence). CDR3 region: CSAGRNYEQYF.

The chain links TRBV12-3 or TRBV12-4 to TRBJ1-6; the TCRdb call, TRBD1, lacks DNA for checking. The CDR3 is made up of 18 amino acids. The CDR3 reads CASSSRGQTSSYNSPLHF.

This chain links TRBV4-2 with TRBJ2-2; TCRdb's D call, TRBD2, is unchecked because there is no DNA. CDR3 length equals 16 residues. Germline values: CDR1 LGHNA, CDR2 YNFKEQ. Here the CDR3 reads CASSQDWTSRTGELFF.

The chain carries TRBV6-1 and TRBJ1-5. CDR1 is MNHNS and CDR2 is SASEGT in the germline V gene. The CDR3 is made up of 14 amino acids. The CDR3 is CASRPDELNQPQHF.

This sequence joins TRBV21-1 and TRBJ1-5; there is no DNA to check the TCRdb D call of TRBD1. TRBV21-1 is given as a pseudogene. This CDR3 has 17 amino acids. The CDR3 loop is CASSSPRDRVHNQPQHF.

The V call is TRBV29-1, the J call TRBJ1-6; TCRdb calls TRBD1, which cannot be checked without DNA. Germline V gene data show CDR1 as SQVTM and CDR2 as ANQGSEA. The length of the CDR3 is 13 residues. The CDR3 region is CSVGDRYNSPLHF.

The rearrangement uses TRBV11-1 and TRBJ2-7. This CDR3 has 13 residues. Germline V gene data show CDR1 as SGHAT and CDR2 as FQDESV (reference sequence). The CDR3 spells CASSLTQQYEQYF.